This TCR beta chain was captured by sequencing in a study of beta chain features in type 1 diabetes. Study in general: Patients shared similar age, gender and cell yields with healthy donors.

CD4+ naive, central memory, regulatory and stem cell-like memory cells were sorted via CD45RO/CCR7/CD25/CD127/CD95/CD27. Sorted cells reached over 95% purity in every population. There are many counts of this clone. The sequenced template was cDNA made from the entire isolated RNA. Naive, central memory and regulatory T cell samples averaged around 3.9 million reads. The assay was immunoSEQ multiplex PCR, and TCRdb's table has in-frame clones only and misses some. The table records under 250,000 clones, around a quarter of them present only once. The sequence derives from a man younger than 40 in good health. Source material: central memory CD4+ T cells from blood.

The CDR3 DNA reads TGTGCCAGCAACAGTGGACACAGCACAGATACGCAGTATTTT. Translating it yields CASNSGHSTDTQYF. The chain links TRBV11-2 to TRBJ2-3, with D possibly matching TRBD1 (5 bases). V was trimmed by 7 bases and J by 0 bases, leaving 11 bases between them. The germline CDR1 and CDR2 sequences are SGHAT and FQNNGV. The CDR3 is 14 residues long.